A selection of T cell receptor beta chains follows, all from one sample in a study of sequential checkpoint blockade in melanoma. Only in-frame clones appear in the TCRdb table, and some are missing; sequencing was by immunoSEQ multiplex PCR. The sample consists of some 30,000 clones, roughly 84% of them appearing once. The material sequenced was CD8+ T cells sorted from blood (inferred from file names), taken from a patient given nivolumab and ipilimumab in sequence. All receptors derive from a human donor with melanoma. Each CDR3 is given with its conserved first and last residue. The D gene is left open where the match is weak. Size is stated for part of the rows, as once, few or many counts, or as a class when the clone is expanded.

size | J | V | D | CDR3 | DNA
- | TRBJ1-4 | TRBV30 | TRBD1 | CAWSVTGDEKLFF | TGTGCCTGGAGTGTGACAGGGGATGAAAAACTGTTTTTT
- | TRBJ1-1 | TRBV25-1 | - | CASSVQGGITEAFF | TGTGCCAGCAGTGTACAGGGTGGGATAACTGAAGCTTTCTTT
- | TRBJ1-1 | TRBV11-2 | - | CASSPGQGSLNTEAFF | TGTGCCAGCAGCCCGGGACAAGGCTCCTTGAACACTGAAGCTTTCTTT
- | TRBJ1-2 | TRBV6-6 | - | CASSYAGEHYGYTF | TGTGCCAGCAGTTATGCGGGGGAGCACTATGGCTACACCTTC
once | TRBJ1-4 | TRBV27 | - | CASSPDPGMGEKLFF | TGTGCCAGCAGTCCCGACCCAGGGATGGGGGAAAAACTGTTTTTT
few | TRBJ2-7 | TRBV28 | TRBD2 | CASSFPSGSYEQYF | TGTGCCAGCAGTTTTCCTAGCGGGAGCTACGAGCAGTACTTC
- | TRBJ1-5 | TRBV21-1 | - | CASSFQTGIGNQPQHF | TGTGCCAGCAGCTTCCAGACAGGGATAGGCAATCAGCCCCAGCATTTT
- | TRBJ1-5 | TRBV28 | TRBD1 | CASSLYRGNGQPQHF | TGTGCCAGCAGTTTATACAGGGGAAATGGACAGCCCCAGCATTTT
- | TRBJ1-2 | TRBV11-2 | - | CASSLDGQGPEKYYGYTF | TGTGCCAGCAGCTTAGACGGGCAGGGCCCAGAAAAATACTATGGCTACACCTTC
few | TRBJ1-4 | TRBV7-9 | - | CASTAGEEKLFF | TGTGCCAGCACCGCGGGAGAGGAAAAACTGTTTTTT
- | TRBJ2-3 | TRBV5-1 | TRBD2 | CASSPNLAGGFTDTQYF | TGCGCCAGCAGCCCCAACCTAGCGGGGGGCTTCACAGATACGCAGTATTTT
- | TRBJ2-1 | TRBV30 | TRBD2 | CAWSVLWGRDEFNEQFF | TGTGCCTGGAGTGTATTGTGGGGGAGGGATGAATTTAATGAGCAGTTCTTC
- | TRBJ1-2 | TRBV5-4 | TRBD1 | CASTKTGGRYGYTF | TGTGCCAGCACCAAGACAGGGGGCCGCTATGGCTACACCTTC
- | TRBJ1-5 | TRBV27 | TRBD1 | CASSYGGQKNQPQHF | TGTGCCAGCAGTTACGGGGGACAGAAAAATCAGCCCCAGCATTTT
- | TRBJ1-1 | TRBV28 | - | CASSLPENTEAFF | TGTGCCAGCAGTTTACCAGAAAACACTGAAGCTTTCTTT
- | TRBJ2-1 | TRBV7-9 | TRBD2 | CASSSLAGATYNEQFF | TGTGCCAGCAGCTCACTAGCGGGAGCCACCTACAATGAGCAGTTCTTC
once | TRBJ2-7 | TRBV19 | TRBD1 | CASSIAGTGVEQYF | TGTGCCAGTAGTATAGCAGGGACAGGGGTCGAGCAGTACTTC
- | TRBJ2-7 | TRBV5-6 | - | CASSALGAGAYEQYF | TGTGCCAGCAGCGCCCTGGGGGCAGGGGCCTACGAGCAGTACTTC
- | TRBJ1-5 | TRBV2 | - | CASRGSYSNQPQHF | TGTGCCAGCAGGGGGAGCTATAGCAATCAGCCCCAGCATTTT
- | TRBJ1-4 | TRBV19 | TRBD1 | CASQALKVTGESEKLFF | TGTGCCAGCCAGGCACTGAAGGTAACAGGGGAGTCTGAAAAACTGTTTTTT
- | TRBJ1-2 | TRBV2 | - | CASDPGTNYGYTF | TGTGCCAGTGACCCCGGGACTAACTATGGCTACACCTTC
- | TRBJ2-7 | TRBV10-2 | - | CASSEIVAYEQYF | TGCGCCAGCAGTGAGATAGTTGCATACGAGCAGTACTTC
- | TRBJ1-2 | TRBV7-9 | - | CASSLTDYGYAF | TGTGCCAGCAGCTTGACAGATTATGGCTACGCCTTC
- | TRBJ1-5 | TRBV7-9 | - | CASSLQGSSNQPQHF | TGTGCCAGCAGCTTACAGGGATCAAGCAATCAGCCCCAGCATTTT
- | TRBJ2-7 | TRBV7-9 | TRBD1 | CASSLGDRGYYEQYF | TGTGCCAGCAGCTTAGGGGACAGGGGGTACTACGAGCAGTACTTC
once | TRBJ1-5 | TRBV30 | - | CAWSRQAWNSNQPQHF | TGTGCCTGGAGCCGGCAGGCATGGAATAGCAATCAGCCCCAGCATTTT
- | TRBJ1-5 | TRBV5-6 | TRBD1 | CASSVGTEGNQPQHF | TGTGCCAGCAGCGTGGGGACAGAGGGCAATCAGCCCCAGCATTTT
- | TRBJ1-5 | TRBV4-1 | - | CASSRSQGPQPQHF | TGCGCCAGCAGCCGATCGCAGGGTCCCCAGCCCCAGCATTTT
- | TRBJ2-1 | TRBV7-2 | - | CASSLVPVADEQFF | TGTGCCAGCAGCTTAGTTCCAGTAGCGGATGAGCAGTTCTTC
- | TRBJ1-2 | TRBV19 | - | CASSWQNYGYTF | TGTGCCAGTAGTTGGCAGAACTATGGCTACACCTTC
once | TRBJ1-2 | TRBV28 | - | CASSGRGDYGYTF | TGTGCCAGCAGTGGCAGGGGAGACTATGGCTACACCTTC